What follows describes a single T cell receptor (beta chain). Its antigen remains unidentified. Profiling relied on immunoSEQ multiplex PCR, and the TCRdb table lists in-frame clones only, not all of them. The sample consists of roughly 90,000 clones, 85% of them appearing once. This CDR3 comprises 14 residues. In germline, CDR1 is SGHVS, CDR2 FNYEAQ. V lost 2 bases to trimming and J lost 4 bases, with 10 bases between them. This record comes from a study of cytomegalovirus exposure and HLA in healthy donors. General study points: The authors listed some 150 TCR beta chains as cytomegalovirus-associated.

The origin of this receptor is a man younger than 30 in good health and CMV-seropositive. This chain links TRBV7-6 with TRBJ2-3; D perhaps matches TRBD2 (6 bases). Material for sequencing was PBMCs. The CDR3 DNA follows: TGTGCCAGCAGCTTATACGGGAGTGCAGATACGCAGTATTTT. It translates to CASSLYGSADTQYF. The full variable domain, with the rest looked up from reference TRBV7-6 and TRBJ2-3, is GAGVSQSPRYKVTKRGQDVALRCDPISGHVSLYWYRQALGQGPEFLTYFNYEAQQDKSGLPNDRFSAERPEGSISTLTIQRTEQRDSAMYRCASSLYGSADTQYFGPGTRLTVL.